This is a list of T cell receptor beta chains from one sample in a study of blood T cell repertoires in COVID-19. Clones were read by immunoSEQ multiplex PCR, and TCRdb kept only the in-frame ones, dropping some. This table holds some 240,000 clones, 75% to 85% found once. Sequenced sample: peripheral blood. The receptor set was obtained from a woman aged 40 to 55 who had recovered from COVID-19. The CDR3 runs from the conserved cysteine through the conserved F or W. Fields, in order: clone size, V gene, J gene, D gene, CDR3 protein, CDR3 DNA. A D gene is named only where the DNA matches it firmly. Rows give clone size only sometimes, using once, few, many, or a class for an expanded clone.

-,TRBV5-8,TRBJ2-2,-,CASSQIWSTGELFF,TGTGCCAGCAGCCAGATATGGAGCACCGGGGAGCTGTTTTTT
-,TRBV19,TRBJ2-3,-,CASTPRRGSTDTQYF,TGTGCCAGTACCCCGCGCCGGGGGAGCACAGATACGCAGTATTTT
-,TRBV7-8,TRBJ1-1,-,CASSPKGDTEAFF,TGTGCCAGCAGCCCCAAGGGGGACACTGAAGCTTTCTTT
-,TRBV9,TRBJ1-1,-,CASSVESVLNTEAFF,TGTGCCAGCAGCGTAGAGTCAGTCTTAAACACTGAAGCTTTCTTT
-,TRBV20-1,TRBJ1-2,TRBD1,CSASPVDRGYGYTF,TGCAGTGCTAGTCCCGTAGACAGGGGCTATGGCTACACCTTC
-,TRBV19,TRBJ1-2,TRBD1,CASRRQGLYGYTF,TGTGCCAGTAGGAGACAGGGACTCTATGGCTACACCTTC
once,TRBV3-1/TRBV3-2,TRBJ1-1,-,CASSPTLNLNPLEDTEAFF,TGTGCCAGCAGCCCGACCTTAAACCTGAACCCCTTGGAGGACACTGAAGCTTTCTTT
once,TRBV4-1,TRBJ2-1,-,CASSHIRDEQFF,TGCGCCAGCAGCCATATTCGGGATGAGCAGTTCTTC
-,TRBV6-2/TRBV6-3,TRBJ2-2,-,CASSYLSRELFF,TGTGCCAGCAGTTACCTGTCCCGGGAGCTGTTTTTT
few,TRBV4-1,TRBJ1-2,-,CASSPETKAANYGYTF,TGCGCCAGCAGCCCTGAGACCAAGGCGGCTAACTATGGCTACACCTTC
-,TRBV3-1/TRBV3-2,TRBJ1-2,TRBD1,CASSQDPTTGGNYGYTF,TGTGCCAGCAGCCAAGATCCAACGACAGGGGGCAACTATGGCTACACCTTC
few,TRBV6-1,TRBJ1-3,-,CASSLDGVSGNTIYF,TGTGCCAGCAGTTTAGACGGGGTCTCTGGAAACACCATATATTTT
-,TRBV4-2,TRBJ1-4,-,CASSELTRTKKLFF,TGTGCCAGCAGCGAGCTAACTAGGACCAAAAAACTGTTTTTT
-,TRBV7-2,TRBJ2-3,TRBD1,CASSLVGGSDTQYF,TGTGCCAGCAGCTTAGTAGGGGGCTCAGATACGCAGTATTTT